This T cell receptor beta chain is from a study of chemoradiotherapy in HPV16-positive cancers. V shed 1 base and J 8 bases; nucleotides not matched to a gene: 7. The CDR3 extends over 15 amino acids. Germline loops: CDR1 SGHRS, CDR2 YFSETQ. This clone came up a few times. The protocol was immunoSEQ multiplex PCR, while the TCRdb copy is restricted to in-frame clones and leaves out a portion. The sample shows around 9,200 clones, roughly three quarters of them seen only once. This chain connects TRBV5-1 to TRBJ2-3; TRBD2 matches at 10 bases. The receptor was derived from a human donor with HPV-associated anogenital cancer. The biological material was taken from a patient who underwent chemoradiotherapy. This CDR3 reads CASSLTSGVQATQYF. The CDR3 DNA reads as TGCGCCAGCAGCTTGACTAGCGGGGTGCAGGCTACGCAGTATTTT.